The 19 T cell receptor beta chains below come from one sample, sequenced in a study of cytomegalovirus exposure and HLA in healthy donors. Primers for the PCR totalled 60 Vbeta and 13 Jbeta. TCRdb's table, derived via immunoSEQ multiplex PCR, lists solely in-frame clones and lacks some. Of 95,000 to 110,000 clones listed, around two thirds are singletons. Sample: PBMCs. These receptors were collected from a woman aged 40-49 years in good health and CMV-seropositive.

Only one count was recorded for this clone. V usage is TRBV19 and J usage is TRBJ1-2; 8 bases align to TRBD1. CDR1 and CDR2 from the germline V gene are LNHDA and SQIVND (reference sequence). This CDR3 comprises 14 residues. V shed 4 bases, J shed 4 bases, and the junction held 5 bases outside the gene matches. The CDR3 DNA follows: TGTGCCAGTAGTAGCCTGGACAGGGTCTATGGCTACACCTTC. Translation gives CASSSLDRVYGYTF.

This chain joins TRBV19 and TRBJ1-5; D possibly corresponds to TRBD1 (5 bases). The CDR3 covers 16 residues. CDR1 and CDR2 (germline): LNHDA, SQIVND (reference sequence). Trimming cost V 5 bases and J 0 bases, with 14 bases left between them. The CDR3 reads CASSPLYRYSNQPQHF. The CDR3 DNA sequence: TGTGCCAGTAGTCCCCTATACAGGTATAGCAATCAGCCCCAGCATTTT. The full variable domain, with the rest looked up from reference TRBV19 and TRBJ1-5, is DGGITQSPKYLFRKEGQNVTLSCEQNLNHDAMYWYRQDPGQGLRLIYYSQIVNDFQKGDIAEGYSVSREKKESFPLTVTSAQKNPTAFYLCASSPLYRYSNQPQHFGDGTRLSIL.

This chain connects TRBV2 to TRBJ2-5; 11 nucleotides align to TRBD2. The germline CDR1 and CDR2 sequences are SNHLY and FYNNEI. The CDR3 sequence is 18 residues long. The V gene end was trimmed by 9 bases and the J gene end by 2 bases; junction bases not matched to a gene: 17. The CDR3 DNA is TGTGCCAGAAAATACTACCGGGGGTTAGCGGGGGGGCAAGAGACCCAGTACTTC. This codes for CARKYYRGLAGGQETQYF.

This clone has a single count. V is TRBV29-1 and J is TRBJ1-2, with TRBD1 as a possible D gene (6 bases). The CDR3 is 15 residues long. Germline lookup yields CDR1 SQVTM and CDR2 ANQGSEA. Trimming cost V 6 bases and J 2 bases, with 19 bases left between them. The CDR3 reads CSVPGREGGNYGYTF. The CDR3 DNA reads TGCAGCGTCCCCGGGAGAGAGGGGGGGAACTATGGCTACACCTTC.

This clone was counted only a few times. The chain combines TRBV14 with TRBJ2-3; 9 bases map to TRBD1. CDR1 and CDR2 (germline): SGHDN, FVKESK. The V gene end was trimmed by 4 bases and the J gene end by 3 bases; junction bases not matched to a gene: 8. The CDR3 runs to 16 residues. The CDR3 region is CASSPLPGQGTDTQYF. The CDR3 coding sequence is TGTGCCAGCAGCCCTCTTCCGGGACAGGGAACAGATACGCAGTATTTT. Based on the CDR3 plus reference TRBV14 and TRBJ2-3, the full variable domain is EAGVTQFPSHSVIEKGQTVTLRCDPISGHDNLYWYRRVMGKEIKFLLHFVKESKQDESGMPNNRFLAERTGGTYSTLKVQPAELEDSGVYFCASSPLPGQGTDTQYFGPGTRLTVL.

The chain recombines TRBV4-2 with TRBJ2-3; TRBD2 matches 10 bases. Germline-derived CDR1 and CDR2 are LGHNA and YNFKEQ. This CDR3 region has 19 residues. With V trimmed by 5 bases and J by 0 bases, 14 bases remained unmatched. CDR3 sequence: CASSFNRGSGGTSTDTQYF. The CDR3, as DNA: TGTGCCAGCAGCTTCAATCGGGGTAGCGGGGGGACTAGCACAGATACGCAGTATTTT.

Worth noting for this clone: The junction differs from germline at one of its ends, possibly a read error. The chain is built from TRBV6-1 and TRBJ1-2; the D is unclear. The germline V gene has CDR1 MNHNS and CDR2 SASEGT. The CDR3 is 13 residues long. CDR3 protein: CASIETVVNGYTF. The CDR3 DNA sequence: TGTGCCAGCATTGAAACGGTGGTCAATGGCTACACCTTC.

CDR3 protein: CASSEPGGTEAFF. The CDR3 nucleotides read TGTGCCAGCAGTGAACCGGGGGGCACTGAAGCTTTCTTT. The genes are TRBV2 and TRBJ1-1, with D perhaps matching TRBD1 (5 bases). Germline V lookup: CDR1 SNHLY, CDR2 FYNNEI. This CDR3 spans 13 amino acids. Trimming took 2 bases from V and 4 from J, leaving 8 bases between them.

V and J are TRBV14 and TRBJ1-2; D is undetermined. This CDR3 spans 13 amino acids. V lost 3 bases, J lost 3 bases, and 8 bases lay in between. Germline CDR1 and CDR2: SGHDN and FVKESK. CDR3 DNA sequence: TGTGCCAGCAGCCAGGGCCTATACTATGGCTACACCTTC. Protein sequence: CASSQGLYYGYTF.

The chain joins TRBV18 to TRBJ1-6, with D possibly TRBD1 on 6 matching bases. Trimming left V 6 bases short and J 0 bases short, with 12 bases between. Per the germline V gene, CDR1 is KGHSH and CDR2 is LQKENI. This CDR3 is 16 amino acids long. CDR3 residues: CASSPGQSSYNSPLHF. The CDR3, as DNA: TGTGCCAGCTCCCCCGGACAGTCCTCCTATAATTCACCCCTCCACTTT.

In DNA, the CDR3 is TGCGCCAGCACCAACGACAGGGGATCGGATGAGCAGTTCTTC. Its protein product is CASTNDRGSDEQFF. This chain joins TRBV5-1 and TRBJ2-1, with 8 bases aligning to TRBD1. J lost 8 bases, V lost 6 bases, and 10 bases had no gene match. CDR1 is SGHRS, CDR2 YFSETQ, per germline. The CDR3 runs to 14 residues. The variable domain in full, with the rest retrieved from reference TRBV5-1 and TRBJ2-1, is KAGVTQTPRYLIKTRGQQVTLSCSPISGHRSVSWYQQTPGQGLQFLFEYFSETQRNKGNFPGRFSGRQFSNSRSEMNVSTLELGDSALYLCASTNDRGSDEQFFGPGTRLTVL.

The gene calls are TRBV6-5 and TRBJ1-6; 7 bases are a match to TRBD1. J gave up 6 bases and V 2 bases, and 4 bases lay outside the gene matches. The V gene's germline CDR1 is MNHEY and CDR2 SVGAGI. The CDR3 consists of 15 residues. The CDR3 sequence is CASSYDRAGNSPLHF. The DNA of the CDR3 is TGTGCCAGCAGTTACGACAGGGCGGGTAATTCACCCCTCCACTTT.

The CDR3 DNA reads as TGTGCCAGCAGGGGGGCTCGGGAGCAGTACTTC. Its translation: CASRGAREQYF. This sequence joins TRBV7-9 and TRBJ2-7, with TRBD1 as a possible D gene (6 bases). Trimming stripped 6 bases from V and 7 bases from J, with 10 bases between. Germline CDR1 and CDR2: SEHNR and FQNEAQ (reference sequence). The CDR3 totals 11 residues.

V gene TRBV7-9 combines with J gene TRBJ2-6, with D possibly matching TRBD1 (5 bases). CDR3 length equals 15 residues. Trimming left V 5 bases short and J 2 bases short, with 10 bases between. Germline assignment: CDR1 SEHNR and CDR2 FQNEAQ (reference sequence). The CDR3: CASSPRQTGANVLTF. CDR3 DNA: TGTGCCAGCAGCCCCCGACAGACTGGGGCCAACGTCCTGACTTTC.

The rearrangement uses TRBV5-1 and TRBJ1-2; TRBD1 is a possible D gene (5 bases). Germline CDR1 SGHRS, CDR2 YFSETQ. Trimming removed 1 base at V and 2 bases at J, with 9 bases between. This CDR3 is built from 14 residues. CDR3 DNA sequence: TGCGCCAGCAGCTTGCGGGGGGAAAACTATGGCTACACCTTC. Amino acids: CASSLRGENYGYTF.

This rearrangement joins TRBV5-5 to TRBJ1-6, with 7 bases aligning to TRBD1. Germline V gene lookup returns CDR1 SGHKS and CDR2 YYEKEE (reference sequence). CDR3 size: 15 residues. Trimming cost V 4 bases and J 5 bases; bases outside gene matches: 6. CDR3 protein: CASSRDSQNNSPLHF. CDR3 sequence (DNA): TGTGCCAGCAGCCGGGACAGCCAGAATAATTCACCCCTCCACTTT.

CDR3 nucleotide sequence: TGCGCCAGCAGCCCAGGACACGTCTATGGCTACACCTTC. It codes for CASSPGHVYGYTF. The V call is TRBV5-1, the J call TRBJ1-2; D may be TRBD1 (5 bases). In germline, CDR1 is SGHRS, CDR2 YFSETQ. CDR3 length equals 13 residues. Trimming removed 4 bases at V and 4 bases at J, with 11 bases between.

Written as DNA, the CDR3 is TGTGCCACCTCCTTCGTAGACCGTGGGGAGCAGTACTTC. The encoded protein is CATSFVDRGEQYF. The chain links TRBV15 to TRBJ2-5; a weak D match, TRBD2 (5 bases). The CDR3 extends over 13 amino acids. The V gene's germline CDR1 is LNHNV and CDR2 YYDKDF (reference sequence). Trimming pared 8 bases from V and 11 bases from J, leaving 21 bases between. The complete variable domain, with remaining parts taken from reference TRBV15 and TRBJ2-5, reads DAMVIQNPRYQVTQFGKPVTLSCSQTLNHNVMYWYQQKSSQAPKLLFHYYDKDFNNEADTPDNFQSRRPNTSFCFLDIRSPGLGDTAMYLCATSFVDRGEQYFGPGTRLLVL.

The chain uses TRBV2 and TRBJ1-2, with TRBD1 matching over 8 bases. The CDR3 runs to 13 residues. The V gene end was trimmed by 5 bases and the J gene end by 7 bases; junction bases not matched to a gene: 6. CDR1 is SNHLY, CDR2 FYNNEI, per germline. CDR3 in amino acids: CASSTGTGGGYTF. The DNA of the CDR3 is TGTGCCAGCAGTACCGGGACAGGCGGTGGCTACACCTTC.